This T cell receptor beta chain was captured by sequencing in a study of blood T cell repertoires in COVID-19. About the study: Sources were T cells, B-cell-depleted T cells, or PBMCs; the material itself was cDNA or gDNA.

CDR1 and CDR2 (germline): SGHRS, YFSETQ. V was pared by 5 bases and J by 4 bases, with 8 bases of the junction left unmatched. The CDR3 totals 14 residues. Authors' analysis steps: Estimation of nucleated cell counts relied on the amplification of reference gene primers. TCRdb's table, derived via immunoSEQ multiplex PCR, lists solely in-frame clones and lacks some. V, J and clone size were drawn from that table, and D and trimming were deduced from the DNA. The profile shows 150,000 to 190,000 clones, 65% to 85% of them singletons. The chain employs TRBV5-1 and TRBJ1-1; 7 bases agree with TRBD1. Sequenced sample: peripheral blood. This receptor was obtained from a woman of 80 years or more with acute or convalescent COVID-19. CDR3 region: CASSRGGAGTEAFF. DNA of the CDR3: TGCGCCAGCAGTAGAGGGGGCGCGGGCACTGAAGCTTTCTTT.